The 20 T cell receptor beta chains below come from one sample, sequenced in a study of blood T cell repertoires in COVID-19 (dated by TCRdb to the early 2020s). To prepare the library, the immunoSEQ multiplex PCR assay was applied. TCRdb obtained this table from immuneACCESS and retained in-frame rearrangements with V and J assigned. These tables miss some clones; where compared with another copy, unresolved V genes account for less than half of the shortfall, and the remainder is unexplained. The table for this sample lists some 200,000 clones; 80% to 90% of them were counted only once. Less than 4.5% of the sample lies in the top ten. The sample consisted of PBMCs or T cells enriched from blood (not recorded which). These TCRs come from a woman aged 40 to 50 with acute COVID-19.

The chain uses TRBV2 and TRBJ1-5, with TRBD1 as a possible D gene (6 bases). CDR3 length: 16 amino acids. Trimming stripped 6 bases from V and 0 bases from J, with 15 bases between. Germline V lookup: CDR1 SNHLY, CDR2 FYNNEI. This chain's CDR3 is CASRTGTPNSNQPQHF. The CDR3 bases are TGTGCCAGCAGAACCGGGACACCCAATAGCAATCAGCCCCAGCATTTT.

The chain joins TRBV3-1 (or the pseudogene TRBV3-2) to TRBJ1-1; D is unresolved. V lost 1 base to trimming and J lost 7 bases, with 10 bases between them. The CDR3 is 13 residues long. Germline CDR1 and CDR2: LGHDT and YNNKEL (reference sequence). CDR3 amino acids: CASSQGSRVEAFF. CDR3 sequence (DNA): TGTGCCAGCAGCCAAGGGTCAAGAGTTGAAGCTTTCTTT.

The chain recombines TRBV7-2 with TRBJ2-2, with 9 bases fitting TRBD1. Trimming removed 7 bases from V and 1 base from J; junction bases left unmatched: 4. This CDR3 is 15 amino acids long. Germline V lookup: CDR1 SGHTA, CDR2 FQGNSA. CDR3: CASTPGQGNTGELFF. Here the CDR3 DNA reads TGTGCCAGCACCCCGGGACAGGGGAACACCGGGGAGCTGTTTTTT.

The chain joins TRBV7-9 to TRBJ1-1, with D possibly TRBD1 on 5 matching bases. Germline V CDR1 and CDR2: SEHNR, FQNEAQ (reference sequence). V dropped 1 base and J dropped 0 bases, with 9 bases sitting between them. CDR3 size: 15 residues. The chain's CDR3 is CASSLVTGLNTEAFF. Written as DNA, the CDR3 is TGTGCCAGCAGCTTAGTAACAGGTCTGAACACTGAAGCTTTCTTT.

CDR3 protein: CASSQHPTGAFKAASYEQYF. CDR3 DNA: TGTGCCAGTAGTCAACACCCGACAGGGGCGTTTAAGGCCGCCTCCTACGAGCAGTACTTC. V usage is TRBV19 and J usage is TRBJ2-7; 8 positions match TRBD1. Trimming cost V 5 bases and J 0 bases; bases outside gene matches: 21. Per germline, CDR1 LNHDA and CDR2 SQIVND (reference sequence). The CDR3 extends over 20 amino acids.

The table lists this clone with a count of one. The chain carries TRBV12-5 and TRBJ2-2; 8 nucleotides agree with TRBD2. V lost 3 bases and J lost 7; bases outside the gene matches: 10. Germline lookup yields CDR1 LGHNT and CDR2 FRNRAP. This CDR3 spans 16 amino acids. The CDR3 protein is CASGFLRGERGGELFF. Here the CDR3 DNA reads TGTGCTAGTGGTTTCTTGCGGGGGGAGCGAGGCGGGGAGCTGTTTTTT.

The CDR3 is CASSTRQAGGNQPQHF. The CDR3 nucleotides are TGTGCCAGTAGTACGAGACAGGCAGGCGGCAATCAGCCCCAGCATTTT. The chain combines TRBV19 with TRBJ1-5, with D perhaps matching TRBD1 (6 bases). CDR1 is LNHDA and CDR2 is SQIVND in the germline V gene (reference sequence). V lost 4 bases, J lost 2 bases, and 15 bases lay in between. This CDR3 is built from 16 residues.

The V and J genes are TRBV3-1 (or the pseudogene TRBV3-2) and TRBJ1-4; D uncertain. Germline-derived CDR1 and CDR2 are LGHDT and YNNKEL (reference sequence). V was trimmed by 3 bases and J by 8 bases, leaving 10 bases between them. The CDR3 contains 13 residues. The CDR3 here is CASSQGRMEKLFF. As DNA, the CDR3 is TGTGCCAGCAGCCAGGGCAGGATGGAAAAACTGTTTTTT.

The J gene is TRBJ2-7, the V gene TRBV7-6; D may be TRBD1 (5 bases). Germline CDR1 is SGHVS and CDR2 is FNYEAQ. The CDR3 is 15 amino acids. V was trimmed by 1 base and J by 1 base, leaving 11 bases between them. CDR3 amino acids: CASSLGRQGSYEQYF. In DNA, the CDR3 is TGTGCCAGCAGCTTAGGAAGGCAGGGTTCCTACGAGCAGTACTTC.

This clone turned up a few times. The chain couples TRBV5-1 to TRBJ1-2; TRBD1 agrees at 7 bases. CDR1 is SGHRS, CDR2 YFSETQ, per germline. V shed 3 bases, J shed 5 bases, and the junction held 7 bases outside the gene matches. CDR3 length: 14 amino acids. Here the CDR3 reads CASSSATGPYGYTF. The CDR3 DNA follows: TGCGCCAGCAGCTCCGCGACAGGGCCATATGGCTACACCTTC.

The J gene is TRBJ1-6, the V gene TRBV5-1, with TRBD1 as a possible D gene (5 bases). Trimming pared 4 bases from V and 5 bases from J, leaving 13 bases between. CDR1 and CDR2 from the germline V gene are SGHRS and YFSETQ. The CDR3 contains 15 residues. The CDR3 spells CASSEQGPNNSPLHF. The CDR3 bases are TGCGCCAGCAGCGAGCAGGGCCCGAATAATTCACCCCTCCACTTT. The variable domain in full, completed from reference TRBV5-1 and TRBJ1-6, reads KAGVTQTPRYLIKTRGQQVTLSCSPISGHRSVSWYQQTPGQGLQFLFEYFSETQRNKGNFPGRFSGRQFSNSRSEMNVSTLELGDSALYLCASSEQGPNNSPLHFGNGTRLTVT.

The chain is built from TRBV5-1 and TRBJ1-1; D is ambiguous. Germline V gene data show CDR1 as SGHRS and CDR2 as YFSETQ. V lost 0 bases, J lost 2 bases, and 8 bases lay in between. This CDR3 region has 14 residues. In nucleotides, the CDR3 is TGCGCCAGCAGCTTGGAACTTACCAACACTGAAGCTTTCTTT. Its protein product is CASSLELTNTEAFF.

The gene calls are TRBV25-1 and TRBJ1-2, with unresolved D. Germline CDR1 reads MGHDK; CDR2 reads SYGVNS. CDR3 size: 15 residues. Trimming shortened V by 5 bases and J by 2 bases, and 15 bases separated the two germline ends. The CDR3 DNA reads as TGTGCCAGCAGTCTGGCAGCCGGGAAAAACTATGGCTACACCTTC. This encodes CASSLAAGKNYGYTF.

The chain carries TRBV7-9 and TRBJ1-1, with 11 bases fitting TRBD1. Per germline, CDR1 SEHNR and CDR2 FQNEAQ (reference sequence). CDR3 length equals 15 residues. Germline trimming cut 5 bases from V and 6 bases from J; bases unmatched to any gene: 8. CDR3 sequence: CASSLGQGASSEAFF. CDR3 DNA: TGTGCCAGCAGCCTTGGACAGGGGGCCTCATCTGAAGCTTTCTTT.

The chain's CDR3 is CARSSPPSGGRDSTDTQYF. The DNA for the CDR3 is TGTGCCAGAAGCTCCCCCCCTAGCGGGGGACGTGATAGCACAGATACGCAGTATTTT. This chain connects TRBV7-5 to TRBJ2-3; the table's D call, TRBD2, has no DNA check behind it. TRBV7-5 constitutes a pseudogene. The CDR3 loop spans 19 amino acids.

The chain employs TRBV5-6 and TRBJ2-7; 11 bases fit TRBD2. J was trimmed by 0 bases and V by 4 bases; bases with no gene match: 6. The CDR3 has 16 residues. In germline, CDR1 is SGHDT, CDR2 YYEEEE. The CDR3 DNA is TGTGCCAGCAGCCCCATAGCGGGGGGGAGCTCCTACGAGCAGTACTTC. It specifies CASSPIAGGSSYEQYF.

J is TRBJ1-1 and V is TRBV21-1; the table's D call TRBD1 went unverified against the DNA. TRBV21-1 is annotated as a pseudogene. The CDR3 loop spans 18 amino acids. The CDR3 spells CASSNVSDSEYRNTEAFF. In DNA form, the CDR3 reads TGTGCCAGCAGCAATGTCAGCGACAGTGAGTACAGGAACACTGAAGCTTTCTTT.

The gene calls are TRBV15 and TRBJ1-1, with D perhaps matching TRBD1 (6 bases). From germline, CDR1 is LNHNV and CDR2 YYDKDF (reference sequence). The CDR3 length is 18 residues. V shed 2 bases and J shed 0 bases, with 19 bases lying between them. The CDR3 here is CATSRISGTSWMNTEAFF. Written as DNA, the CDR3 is TGTGCCACCAGCAGAATATCCGGGACATCTTGGATGAACACTGAAGCTTTCTTT. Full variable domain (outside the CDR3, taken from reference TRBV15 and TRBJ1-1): DAMVIQNPRYQVTQFGKPVTLSCSQTLNHNVMYWYQQKSSQAPKLLFHYYDKDFNNEADTPDNFQSRRPNTSFCFLDIRSPGLGDTAMYLCATSRISGTSWMNTEAFFGQGTRLTVV.

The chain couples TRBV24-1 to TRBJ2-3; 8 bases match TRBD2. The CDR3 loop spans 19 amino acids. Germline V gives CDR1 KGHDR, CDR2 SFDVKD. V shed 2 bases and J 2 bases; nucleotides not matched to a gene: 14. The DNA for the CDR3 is TGTGCCACCAGTGATTCCCGTTTGAGAGCGGGGGACCCCACAGATACGCAGTATTTT. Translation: CATSDSRLRAGDPTDTQYF.

The CDR3 region has the DNA TGCGCCAGCAGCACACACAGGGAAAATAATTCACCCCTCCACTTT. Protein sequence: CASSTHRENNSPLHF. J is TRBJ1-6 and V is TRBV5-1; TRBD1 is a possible D gene (6 bases). Per germline, CDR1 SGHRS and CDR2 YFSETQ. The CDR3 runs to 15 residues. The V end was cut by 4 bases, the J end by 5 bases, with 13 bases between.